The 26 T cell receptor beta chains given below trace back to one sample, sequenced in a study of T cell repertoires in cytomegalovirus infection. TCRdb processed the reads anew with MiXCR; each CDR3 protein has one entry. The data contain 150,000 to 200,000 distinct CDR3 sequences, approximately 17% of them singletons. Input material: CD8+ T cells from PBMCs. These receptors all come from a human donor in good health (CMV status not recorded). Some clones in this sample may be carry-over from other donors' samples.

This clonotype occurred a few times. Written as DNA, the CDR3 is TGCAGCGCAGAAAGCAGGGGACGTGTGAACACCGGGGAGCTGTTTTTT. Protein: CSAESRGRVNTGELFF. The chain has TRBV29-1 and TRBJ2-2; D possibly corresponds to TRBD1 (6 bases). CDR3 length: 16 residues. Germline loops: CDR1 SQVTM, CDR2 ANQGSEA. Trimming took 7 bases from V and 1 from J, leaving 19 bases between them.

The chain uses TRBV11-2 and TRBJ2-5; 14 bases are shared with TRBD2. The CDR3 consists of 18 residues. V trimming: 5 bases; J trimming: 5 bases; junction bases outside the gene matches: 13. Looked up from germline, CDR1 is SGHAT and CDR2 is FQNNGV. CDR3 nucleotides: TGTGCCAGCAGCCTGGGACTAGCGGGAGTCAAGAGAGTTGAGACCCAGTACTTC. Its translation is CASSLGLAGVKRVETQYF. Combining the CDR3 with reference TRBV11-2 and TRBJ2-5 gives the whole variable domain EAGVAQSPRYKIIEKRQSVAFWCNPISGHATLYWYQQILGQGPKLLIQFQNNGVVDDSQLPKDRFSAERLKGVDSTLKIQPAKLEDSAVYLCASSLGLAGVKRVETQYFGPGTRLLVL.

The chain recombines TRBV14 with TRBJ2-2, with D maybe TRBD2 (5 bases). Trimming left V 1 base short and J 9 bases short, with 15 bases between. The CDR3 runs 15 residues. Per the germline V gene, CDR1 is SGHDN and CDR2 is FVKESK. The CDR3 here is CASSQGRLRERELFF. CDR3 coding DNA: TGTGCCAGCAGCCAAGGGAGGTTGAGGGAGCGGGAGCTGTTTTTT.

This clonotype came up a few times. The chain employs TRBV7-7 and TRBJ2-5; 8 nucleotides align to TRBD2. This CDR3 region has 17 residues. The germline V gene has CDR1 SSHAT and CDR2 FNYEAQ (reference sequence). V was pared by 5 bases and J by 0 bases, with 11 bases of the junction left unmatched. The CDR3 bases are TGTGCCAGCAGCCAAGAGGGACTAGGGCGGTACCAAGAGACCCAGTACTTC. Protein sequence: CASSQEGLGRYQETQYF.

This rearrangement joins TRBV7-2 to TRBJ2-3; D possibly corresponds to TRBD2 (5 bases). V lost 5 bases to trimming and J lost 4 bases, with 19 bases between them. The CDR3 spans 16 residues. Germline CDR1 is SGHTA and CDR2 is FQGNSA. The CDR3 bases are TGTGCCAGCAGCCCCTGGTTAGGAGGTTCTCCAGATACGCAGTATTTT. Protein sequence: CASSPWLGGSPDTQYF.

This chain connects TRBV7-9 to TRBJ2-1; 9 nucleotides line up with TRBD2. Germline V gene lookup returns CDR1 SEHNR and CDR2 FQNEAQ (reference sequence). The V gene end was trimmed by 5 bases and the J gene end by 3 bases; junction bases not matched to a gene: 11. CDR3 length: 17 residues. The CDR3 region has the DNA TGTGCCAGCAGCCCACAACCGGCGGGGGGGATCTACAATGAGCAGTTCTTC. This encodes CASSPQPAGGIYNEQFF. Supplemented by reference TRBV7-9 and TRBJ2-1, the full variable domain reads DTGVSQNPRHKITKRGQNVTFRCDPISEHNRLYWYRQTLGQGPEFLTYFQNEAQLEKSRLLSDRFSAERPKGSFSTLEIQRTEQGDSAMYLCASSPQPAGGIYNEQFFGPGTRLTVL.

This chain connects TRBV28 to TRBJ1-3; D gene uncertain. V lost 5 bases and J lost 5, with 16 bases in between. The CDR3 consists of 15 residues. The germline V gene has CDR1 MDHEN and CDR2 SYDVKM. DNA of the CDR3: TGTGCCAGCAGTCGCTCAGTGGGGAGGCGAAACACCATATATTTT. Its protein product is CASSRSVGRRNTIYF. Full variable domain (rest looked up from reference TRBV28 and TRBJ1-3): DVKVTQSSRYLVKRTGEKVFLECVQDMDHENMFWYRQDPGLGLRLIYFSYDVKMKEKGDIPEGYSVSREKKERFSLILESASTNQTSMYLCASSRSVGRRNTIYFGEGSWLTVV.

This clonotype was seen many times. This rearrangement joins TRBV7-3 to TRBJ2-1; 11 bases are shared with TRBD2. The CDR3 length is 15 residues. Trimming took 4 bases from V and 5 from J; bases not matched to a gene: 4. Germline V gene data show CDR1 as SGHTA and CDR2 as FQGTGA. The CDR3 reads CASSSTSGGNNEQFF. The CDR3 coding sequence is TGTGCCAGCAGCTCCACTAGCGGGGGAAACAATGAGCAGTTCTTC.

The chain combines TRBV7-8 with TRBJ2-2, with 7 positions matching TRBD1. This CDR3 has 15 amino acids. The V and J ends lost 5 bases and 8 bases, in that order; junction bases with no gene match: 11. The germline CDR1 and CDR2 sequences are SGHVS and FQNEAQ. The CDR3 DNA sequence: TGTGCCAGCAGCCAACGACAGGGTTCGGCTGGGGAGCTGTTTTTT. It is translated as CASSQRQGSAGELFF.

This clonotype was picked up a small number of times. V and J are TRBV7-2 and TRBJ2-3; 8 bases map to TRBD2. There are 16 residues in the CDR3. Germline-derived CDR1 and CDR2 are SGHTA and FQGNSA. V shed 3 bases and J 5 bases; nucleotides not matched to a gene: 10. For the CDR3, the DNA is TGTGCCAGCAGCTTCCCGCGCGGGGGGCGAGGAGATACGCAGTATTTT. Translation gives CASSFPRGGRGDTQYF.

CDR3 region: CASSSGDSYEQYF. Written as DNA, the CDR3 is TGTGCCAGCAGCTCCGGGGACTCCTACGAGCAGTACTTC. This chain joins TRBV5-6 and TRBJ2-7; TRBD2 might be the D (5 bases). Between the trimmed V and J ends, which lost 3 bases and 0 bases, there was a span of 7 bases. The CDR3 length is 13 residues. Germline V CDR1 and CDR2: SGHDT, YYEEEE. The variable domain in full, with the rest retrieved from reference TRBV5-6 and TRBJ2-7, is DAGVTQSPTHLIKTRGQQVTLRCSPKSGHDTVSWYQQALGQGPQFIFQYYEEEERQRGNFPDRFSGHQFPNYSSELNVNALLLGDSALYLCASSSGDSYEQYFGPGTRLTVT.

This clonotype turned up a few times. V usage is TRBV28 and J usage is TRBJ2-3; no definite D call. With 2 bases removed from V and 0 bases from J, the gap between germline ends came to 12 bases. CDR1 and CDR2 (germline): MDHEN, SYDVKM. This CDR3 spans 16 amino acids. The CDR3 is CASSLRNPPSTDTQYF. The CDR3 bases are TGTGCCAGCAGTTTAAGAAATCCTCCGAGCACAGATACGCAGTATTTT.

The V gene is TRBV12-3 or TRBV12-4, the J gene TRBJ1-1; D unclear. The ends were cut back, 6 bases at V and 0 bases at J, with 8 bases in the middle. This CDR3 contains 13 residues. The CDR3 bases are TGTGCCAGCAGCTGGACGGTGAACACTGAAGCTTTCTTT. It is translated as CASSWTVNTEAFF.

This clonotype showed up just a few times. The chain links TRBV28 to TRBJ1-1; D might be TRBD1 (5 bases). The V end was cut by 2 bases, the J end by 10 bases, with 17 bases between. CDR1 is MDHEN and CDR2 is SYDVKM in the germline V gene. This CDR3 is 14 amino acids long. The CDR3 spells CASSLRGGSSIAFF. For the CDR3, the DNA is TGTGCCAGCAGTTTAAGGGGAGGTAGCTCGATAGCTTTCTTT.

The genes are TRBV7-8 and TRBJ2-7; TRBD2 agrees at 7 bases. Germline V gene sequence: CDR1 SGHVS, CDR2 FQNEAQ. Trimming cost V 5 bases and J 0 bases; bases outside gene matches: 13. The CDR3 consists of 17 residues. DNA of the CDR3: TGTGCCAGCAGCGTACCGCAGGGACTACCAAGCTCCTACGAGCAGTACTTC. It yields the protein CASSVPQGLPSSYEQYF.

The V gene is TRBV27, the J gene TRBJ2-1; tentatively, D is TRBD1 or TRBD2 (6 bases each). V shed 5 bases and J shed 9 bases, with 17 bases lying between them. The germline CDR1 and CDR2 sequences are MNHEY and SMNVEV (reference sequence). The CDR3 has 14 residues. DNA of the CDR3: TGTGCCAGCAGTCAAAACAACGGGGGCTTTGAGCAGTTCTTC. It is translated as CASSQNNGGFEQFF.

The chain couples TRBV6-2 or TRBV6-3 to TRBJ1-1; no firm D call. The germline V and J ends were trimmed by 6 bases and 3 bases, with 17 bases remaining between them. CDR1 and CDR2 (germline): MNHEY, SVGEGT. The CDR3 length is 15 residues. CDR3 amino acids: CASRSHQWFHTEAFF. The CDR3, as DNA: TGTGCCAGCAGGTCTCATCAGTGGTTTCACACTGAAGCTTTCTTT.

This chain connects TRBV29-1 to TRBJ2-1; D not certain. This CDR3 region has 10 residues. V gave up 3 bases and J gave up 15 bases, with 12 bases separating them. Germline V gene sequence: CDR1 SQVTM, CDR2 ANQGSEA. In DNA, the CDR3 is TGCAGCGTTGATATTTCCCGAAGGTTCTTC. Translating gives CSVDISRRFF.

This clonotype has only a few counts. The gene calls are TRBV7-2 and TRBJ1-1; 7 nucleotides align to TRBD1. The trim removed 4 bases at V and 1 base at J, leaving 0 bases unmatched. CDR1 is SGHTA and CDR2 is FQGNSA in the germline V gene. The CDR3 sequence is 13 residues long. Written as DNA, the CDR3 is TGTGCCAGCAGCTGGACAGGGAACACTGAAGCTTTCTTT. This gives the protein CASSWTGNTEAFF.

Here the CDR3 DNA reads TGTGCCAGCAGCTTATTAGACAGGAACCAAGAGACCCAGTACTTC. Encoded protein: CASSLLDRNQETQYF. This chain connects TRBV7-6 to TRBJ2-5, with D maybe TRBD1 (6 bases). Germline V gene sequence: CDR1 SGHVS, CDR2 FNYEAQ. This CDR3 contains 15 residues. Trimming took off 2 bases at V and 0 bases at J, with 10 bases between the two ends. Variable domain in full (rest from reference TRBV7-6 and TRBJ2-5): GAGVSQSPRYKVTKRGQDVALRCDPISGHVSLYWYRQALGQGPEFLTYFNYEAQQDKSGLPNDRFSAERPEGSISTLTIQRTEQRDSAMYRCASSLLDRNQETQYFGPGTRLLVL.

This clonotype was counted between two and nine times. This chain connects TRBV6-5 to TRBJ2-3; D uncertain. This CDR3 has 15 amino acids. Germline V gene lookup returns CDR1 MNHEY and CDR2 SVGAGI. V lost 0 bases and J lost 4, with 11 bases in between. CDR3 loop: CASSYSSPAPDTQYF. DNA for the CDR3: TGTGCCAGCAGTTACTCATCGCCAGCCCCAGATACGCAGTATTTT.

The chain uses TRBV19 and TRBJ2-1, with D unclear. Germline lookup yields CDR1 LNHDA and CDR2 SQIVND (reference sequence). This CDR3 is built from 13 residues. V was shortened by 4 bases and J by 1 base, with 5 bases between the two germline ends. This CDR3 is CASSTSSYNEQFF. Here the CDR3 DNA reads TGTGCCAGTAGTACAAGTTCCTACAATGAGCAGTTCTTC.

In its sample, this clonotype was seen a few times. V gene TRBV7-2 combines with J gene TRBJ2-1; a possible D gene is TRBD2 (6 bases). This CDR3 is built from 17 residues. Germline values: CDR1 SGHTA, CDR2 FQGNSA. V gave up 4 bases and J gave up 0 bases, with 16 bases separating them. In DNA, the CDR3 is TGTGCCAGCAGCTACCTCCCGGGAGAAGTCTCCTACAATGAGCAGTTCTTC. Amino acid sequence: CASSYLPGEVSYNEQFF.

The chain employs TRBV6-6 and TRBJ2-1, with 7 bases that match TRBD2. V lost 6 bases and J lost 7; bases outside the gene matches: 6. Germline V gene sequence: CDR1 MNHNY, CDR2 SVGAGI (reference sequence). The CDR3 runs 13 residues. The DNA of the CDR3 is TGTGCCAGCAGACTGGGTAGCGGGAATGAGCAGTTCTTC. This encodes CASRLGSGNEQFF.

CDR3 nucleotides: TGTGCCAGCACCACTTCCTCCGGCGGGAGGGTTAGGAACGAGCAGTACTTC. It yields the protein CASTTSSGGRVRNEQYF. The genes are TRBV28 and TRBJ2-7, with 9 bases fitting TRBD2. With 7 bases clipped from V and 5 bases from J, the junction kept 18 bases outside the gene matches. CDR3 size: 17 residues. Looked up from germline, CDR1 is MDHEN and CDR2 is SYDVKM.

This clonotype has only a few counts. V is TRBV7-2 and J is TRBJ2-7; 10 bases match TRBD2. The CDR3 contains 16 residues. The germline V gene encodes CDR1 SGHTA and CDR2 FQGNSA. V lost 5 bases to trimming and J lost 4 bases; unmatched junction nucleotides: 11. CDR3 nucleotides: TGTGCCAGCAGCCGAACTGGACTAGCGGAGCCTTACGAGCAGTACTTC. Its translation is CASSRTGLAEPYEQYF.